These 32 T cell receptor beta chains were sequenced from one sample in a study. TCRdb itself ran the 5' RACE reads through MiXCR, one entry per CDR3 protein. Of roughly 60,000 distinct CDR3 sequences in the sample, roughly 28% were seen once. Cells sorted as Tregs were CD4+, CD25+ and CD127-/low. Input material: tumor-infiltrating Tregs sorted from the breast tumor. These receptors all come from a female donor with breast cancer.

The rearrangement uses TRBV28 and TRBJ1-6, with D possibly matching TRBD1 (5 bases). Germline-derived CDR1 and CDR2 are MDHEN and SYDVKM. Deletions cut 6 bases from V and 5 bases from J, with 26 bases between. This CDR3 contains 19 residues. The CDR3 protein is CASREFRLRAGENNSPLHF. CDR3 in DNA: TGTGCCAGCAGGGAATTTAGGCTTAGGGCGGGGGAAAATAATTCACCCCTCCACTTT.

In this sample, this clonotype turned up many times. The gene calls are TRBV4-3 and TRBJ1-5; D gene unclear. The CDR3 is made up of 16 amino acids. CDR1 is LGHNA, CDR2 YSLEER, per germline. Between the trimmed V and J ends, which lost 0 bases and 2 bases, there was a span of 11 bases. This CDR3 reads CASSQDFAGGNQPQHF. In DNA form, the CDR3 reads TGCGCCAGCAGCCAAGATTTCGCAGGTGGCAATCAGCCCCAGCATTTT.

V gene TRBV5-1 combines with J gene TRBJ1-1, with 10 bases aligning to TRBD1. There are 17 residues in the CDR3. Looked up from germline, CDR1 is SGHRS and CDR2 is YFSETQ. Unmatched junction bases numbered 14, after V lost 4 bases and J lost 5 bases. CDR3 protein: CASSPPIGTGESTEAFF. As DNA, the CDR3 is TGCGCCAGCAGCCCACCGATCGGGACAGGGGAGAGTACTGAAGCTTTCTTT.

The rearrangement joins TRBV20-1 to TRBJ2-3; the match to TRBD2 covers 15 bases. Looked up from germline, CDR1 is DFQATT and CDR2 is SNEGSKA (reference sequence). The trim removed 6 bases at V and 2 bases at J, leaving 3 bases unmatched. The CDR3 extends over 15 amino acids. CDR3 loop: CSARTSGRATDTQYF. The CDR3 nucleotides read TGCAGTGCAAGGACTAGCGGGAGGGCCACAGATACGCAGTATTTT.

CDR3 DNA sequence: TGTGCCAGCAGGACTCAGGAGACAGGTGGTAACACCATATATTTT. Its protein is CASRTQETGGNTIYF. This rearrangement joins TRBV28 to TRBJ1-3; TRBD1 might be the D (6 bases). Trimming removed 6 bases from V and 7 bases from J, with 19 bases in between. CDR3 length equals 15 residues. CDR1 is MDHEN and CDR2 is SYDVKM in the germline V gene.

The chain recombines TRBV27 with TRBJ2-1; D may be TRBD1 (5 bases). V lost 3 bases and J lost 0, with 15 bases in between. The CDR3 consists of 17 residues. The germline V gene encodes CDR1 MNHEY and CDR2 SMNVEV (reference sequence). CDR3 DNA sequence: TGTGCCAGCAGTTTCAAAGGAACAGGTTCCTCCTACAATGAGCAGTTCTTC. It translates to CASSFKGTGSSYNEQFF.

Only a few counts were recorded for this clonotype. The chain uses TRBV25-1 and TRBJ2-5; tentative D call: TRBD1 (6 bases). CDR1 and CDR2 from the germline V gene are MGHDK and SYGVNS. Trimming took 6 bases from V and 5 from J, leaving 19 bases between them. The CDR3 consists of 15 residues. The CDR3 region has the DNA TGTGCCAGCAGCCCTGCCCGGGCAGGGGAGGAGACCCAGTACTTC. Amino acids: CASSPARAGEETQYF.

This clonotype appeared a single time. The V call is TRBV6-2 or TRBV6-3, the J call TRBJ2-1; D ambiguous. V was pared by 3 bases and J by 6 bases, with 12 bases between. Per the germline V gene, CDR1 is MNHEY and CDR2 is SVGEGT. The CDR3 spans 14 residues. For the CDR3, the DNA is TGTGCCAGCAGTTATTGGCTTCACGGCAATGAGCAGTTCTTC. This gives the protein CASSYWLHGNEQFF.

In its sample, this clonotype ranks as medium-sized. This sequence joins TRBV9 and TRBJ2-2; 13 bases are a match to TRBD2. Germline CDR1 SGDLS, CDR2 YYNGEE. The CDR3 sequence is 16 residues long. Trimming removed 5 bases from V and 6 bases from J; junction bases left unmatched: 7. The CDR3 sequence is CASSPGTSGMAGELFF. DNA for the CDR3: TGTGCCAGCAGTCCCGGGACTAGCGGGATGGCCGGGGAGCTGTTTTTT.

As to this clonotype: Possible read error: a much larger clone is one base away. Since no conserved phenylalanine or tryptophan closes the CDR3, a read error is the likely cause. V and J are TRBV5-1 and TRBJ2-1; D possibly uses TRBD1 or TRBD2 (5 bases each). Germline-derived CDR1 and CDR2 are SGHRS and YFSETQ. The CDR3 loop spans 15 amino acids. V was pared by 4 bases and J by 3 bases, with 14 bases between. The CDR3 protein is CASSPSPGHYNEQFL. In DNA form, the CDR3 reads TGCGCCAGCAGCCCCTCGCCGGGGCACTACAATGAGCAGTTCCTC.

The rearrangement uses TRBV6-6 and TRBJ2-7, with 10 bases aligning to TRBD2. The germline CDR1 and CDR2 sequences are MNHNY and SVGAGI (reference sequence). This CDR3 comprises 16 residues. With V trimmed by 7 bases and J by 0 bases, 9 bases remained unmatched. CDR3 region: CASTSPTSGTSYEQYF. CDR3 nucleotides: TGTGCCAGCACTTCTCCCACTAGCGGGACCTCCTACGAGCAGTACTTC.

J is TRBJ2-5 and V is TRBV4-1, with 8 nucleotides matching TRBD2. Looked up from germline, CDR1 is MGHRA and CDR2 is YSYEKL. The CDR3 has 18 amino acids. The V segment lost 4 bases and the J segment 0 bases; nucleotides outside the gene matches: 13. For the CDR3, the DNA is TGCGCCAGCAGCCGGAAAACGACTAGCGCGAACTACCAAGAGACCCAGTACTTC. This gives the protein CASSRKTTSANYQETQYF.

The V and J genes are TRBV6-1 and TRBJ2-2, with D perhaps TRBD2 (6 bases). The CDR3 sequence is 13 residues long. Germline values: CDR1 MNHNS, CDR2 SASEGT. Deletions cut 7 bases from V and 7 bases from J, with 13 bases between. For the CDR3, the DNA is TGTGCCAGCACCGCTTTCGGGGGCGGGGAGCTGTTTTTT. Translation: CASTAFGGGELFF.

This clonotype was counted between two and nine times. The V call is TRBV4-1, the J call TRBJ1-5; D remains unclear. Trimming removed 1 base from V and 9 bases from J, with 10 bases in between. Germline-derived CDR1 and CDR2 are MGHRA and YSYEKL. CDR3 length: 13 residues. The CDR3 DNA is TGCGCCAGCAGCCAAGCAACCTTTGGGCCCCAGCATTTT. Translated, it gives CASSQATFGPQHF.

This clonotype has at least ten counts. This rearrangement joins TRBV3-1 to TRBJ1-2; D uncertain. CDR3 length: 15 amino acids. V lost 1 base, J lost 1 base, and 10 bases lay in between. Germline V gene data show CDR1 as LGHDT and CDR2 as YNNKEL (reference sequence). CDR3 in DNA: TGTGCCAGCAGCCAAGGAGGGATCGGTAACTATGGCTACACCTTC. Protein product: CASSQGGIGNYGYTF.

This clonotype turned up a few times. This rearrangement joins TRBV29-1 to TRBJ2-1; weak D call: TRBD2 (6 bases). Germline V gene lookup returns CDR1 SQVTM and CDR2 ANQGSEA. The V end was cut by 3 bases, the J end by 8 bases, with 8 bases between. The CDR3 loop spans 11 amino acids. CDR3 nucleotide sequence: TGCAGCGTTGAGGGAGGAGATGAGCAGTTCTTC. Its protein is CSVEGGDEQFF.

This clonotype was picked up many times. J is TRBJ2-5 and V is TRBV6-1; D not certain. CDR1 is MNHNS, CDR2 SASEGT, per germline. The V end was cut by 3 bases, the J end by 5 bases, with 13 bases between. This CDR3 spans 14 amino acids. CDR3 in DNA: TGTGCCAGCAGTGAGTCCTTATTATCGGAGACCCAGTACTTC. This translates into CASSESLLSETQYF.

The gene calls are TRBV3-1 and TRBJ2-2, with D possibly matching TRBD2 (6 bases). The V end lost 1 base, the J end lost 5 bases, and 14 bases lay between the germline ends. CDR1 and CDR2 (germline): LGHDT, YNNKEL (reference sequence). The CDR3 is made up of 16 amino acids. The CDR3 loop is CASSQVSVAATGELFF. As DNA, the CDR3 is TGTGCCAGCAGCCAAGTTAGTGTAGCGGCAACCGGGGAGCTGTTTTTT.

This clonotype showed up many times. This chain links TRBV7-3 with TRBJ2-3; 9 nucleotides match TRBD1. The V gene's germline CDR1 is SGHTA and CDR2 FQGTGA. The CDR3 has 17 amino acids. With V trimmed by 4 bases and J by 2 bases, 10 bases remained unmatched. The CDR3 spells CASSSRTGTGLTDTQYF. CDR3 nucleotides: TGTGCCAGCAGCTCCCGGACCGGGACAGGGCTCACAGATACGCAGTATTTT.

The J gene is TRBJ1-4, the V gene TRBV6-6; TRBD1 is a possible D gene (5 bases). V shed 8 bases and J shed 0 bases, with 16 bases lying between them. This CDR3 is 16 amino acids long. The germline V gene has CDR1 MNHNY and CDR2 SVGAGI (reference sequence). This CDR3 is CASETGEGPTNEKLFF. In nucleotides, the CDR3 is TGTGCCAGCGAAACCGGTGAGGGGCCAACTAATGAAAAACTGTTTTTT.

This clonotype was counted between two and nine times. Germline is not matched at one junction end, which may reflect a read error. The chain carries TRBV20-1 and TRBJ1-2; D is unclear. CDR3 length: 11 residues. From germline, CDR1 is DFQATT and CDR2 SNEGSKA (reference sequence). CDR3 amino acids: CSAIPIWRLFF. The CDR3 coding sequence is TGCAGTGCCATCCCCATATGGCGACTCTTCTTC.

This clonotype appeared a few times. V is TRBV10-3 and J is TRBJ2-3; a possible D gene is TRBD1 (5 bases). CDR1 is ENHRY, CDR2 SYGVKD, per germline. Trimming took off 2 bases at V and 6 bases at J, with 18 bases between the two ends. This CDR3 has 16 residues. CDR3 residues: CAISEGSGKFLDTQYF. CDR3 coding DNA: TGTGCCATCAGTGAGGGGTCAGGGAAGTTTCTGGATACGCAGTATTTT.

This clonotype showed up just a few times. With a much larger clone just one base away, this may be a read error. The chain employs TRBV6-5 and TRBJ2-7, with 14 bases matching TRBD2. Germline CDR1 and CDR2: MNHEY and SVGAGI. There are 16 residues in the CDR3. V lost 8 bases and J lost 3; bases outside the gene matches: 9. The CDR3 DNA reads TGTGCCAGCGGTCGACGGACTAGCGGGAGGAACTACGAGCAGTACTTC. It is translated as CASGRRTSGRNYEQYF.

The chain has TRBV6-2 or TRBV6-3 and TRBJ2-7; D is perhaps TRBD2 (5 bases). V was trimmed by 4 bases and J by 7 bases, leaving 11 bases between them. Germline-derived CDR1 and CDR2 are MNHEY and SVGEGT. The CDR3 consists of 12 residues. The CDR3 is CASSWRAPEQYF. The CDR3, as DNA: TGTGCCAGCAGTTGGCGGGCCCCGGAGCAGTACTTC.

The chain carries TRBV12-3 or TRBV12-4 and TRBJ1-6; D is possibly TRBD1 (6 bases). Trimming stripped 3 bases from V and 10 bases from J, with 10 bases between. This CDR3 comprises 13 residues. The CDR3: CASSLGGRSPLHF. In DNA form, the CDR3 reads TGTGCCAGCAGTTTGGGGGGCCGGTCACCCCTCCACTTT.

In its sample, this clonotype was seen many times. The chain uses TRBV7-9 and TRBJ2-1, with 10 bases identical to TRBD1. This CDR3 is 15 amino acids long. V lost 6 bases to trimming and J lost 5 bases; unmatched junction nucleotides: 7. CDR1 and CDR2 (germline): SEHNR, FQNEAQ (reference sequence). CDR3 sequence: CASSLTGGDHNEQFF. In DNA, the CDR3 is TGTGCCAGCAGTTTGACAGGGGGCGACCACAATGAGCAGTTCTTC.

V and J are TRBV20-1 and TRBJ2-3; D call uncertain. Trimming took 6 bases from V and 0 from J, leaving 13 bases between them. The CDR3 contains 14 residues. Germline CDR1 is DFQATT and CDR2 is SNEGSKA (reference sequence). In DNA form, the CDR3 reads TGCAGTGCAACGGGCCAAAGAAGCACAGATACGCAGTATTTT. Translated, it gives CSATGQRSTDTQYF.

With regard to this clonotype: Being one base from a much bigger clone, this may be a read error. This rearrangement joins TRBV20-1 to TRBJ1-5; a weak D match, TRBD1 (5 bases). The CDR3 consists of 12 residues. Germline V lookup: CDR1 DFQATT, CDR2 SNEGSKA (reference sequence). CDR3 in amino acids: CNVGDQGQPQHF. The CDR3 region has the DNA TGCAATGTAGGGGACCAGGGTCAGCCCCAGCATTTT.

The chain combines TRBV9 with TRBJ2-5; D not resolved. Deletions cut 0 bases from V and 5 bases from J, with 8 bases between. This CDR3 is built from 13 residues. Germline values: CDR1 SGDLS, CDR2 YYNGEE. The CDR3 is CASSVDSGETQYF. In DNA, the CDR3 is TGTGCCAGCAGCGTAGATTCTGGGGAGACCCAGTACTTC. The variable domain in full, completed from reference TRBV9 and TRBJ2-5, reads DSGVTQTPKHLITATGQRVTLRCSPRSGDLSVYWYQQSLDQGLQFLIQYYNGEERAKGNILERFSAQQFPDLHSELNLSSLELGDSALYFCASSVDSGETQYFGPGTRLLVL.

The V gene is TRBV29-1, the J gene TRBJ1-1; possible D gene TRBD1, 5 bases. The length of the CDR3 is 10 residues. Germline V lookup: CDR1 SQVTM, CDR2 ANQGSEA. V was cut by 5 bases and J by 10 bases, with 11 bases left in between. CDR3 DNA sequence: TGCAGCGTTAATTCCGGGGGAGCTTTCTTT. The encoded protein is CSVNSGGAFF.

This clonotype was seen ten or more times. The chain combines TRBV29-1 with TRBJ2-7, with D possibly matching TRBD2 (5 bases). This CDR3 spans 11 amino acids. The germline V gene encodes CDR1 SQVTM and CDR2 ANQGSEA. Trimming cost V 5 bases and J 7 bases, with 12 bases left between them. The CDR3: CSVSRSGEQYF. Here the CDR3 DNA reads TGCAGCGTTTCAAGGTCGGGGGAGCAGTACTTC.

The J gene is TRBJ1-5, the V gene TRBV27; TRBD1 agrees at 7 bases. The junction had 3 bases not matched to a gene; V was cut back by 0 bases and J by 4 bases. CDR1 MNHEY and CDR2 SMNVEV come from the germline V gene (reference sequence). This CDR3 has 15 amino acids. The CDR3, as DNA: TGTGCCAGCAGTTTATCGGGGACAGCAAATCAGCCCCAGCATTTT. Its translation: CASSLSGTANQPQHF.